Presented here are 6 T cell receptor beta chains from one specimen sequenced in a study of control samples from healthy donors and cancer patients. The protocol was immunoSEQ multiplex PCR, while the TCRdb copy is restricted to in-frame clones and leaves out a portion. The sample carries some 130,000 clones, roughly 88% recorded once. What was sequenced was blood. All receptors derive from a man in his forties or fifties in good health.

J is TRBJ2-7 and V is TRBV24-1, with D perhaps matching TRBD1 or TRBD2 (6 bases each). The V gene lost 3 bases and the J gene lost 4 bases, with 21 bases spanning the gap. The CDR3 spans 17 residues. CDR1 is KGHDR, CDR2 SFDVKD, per germline. The CDR3 bases are TGTGCCACCAGTGATAATTCGGCGGGACACAGCGGATACGAGCAGTACTTC. Translated: CATSDNSAGHSGYEQYF.

This clone was found once. V usage is TRBV13 and J usage is TRBJ2-3; no firm D call. This CDR3 region has 16 residues. Trimming shortened V by 4 bases and J by 2 bases, and 16 bases separated the two germline ends. Germline loops: CDR1 PRHDT, CDR2 FYEKMQ (reference sequence). CDR3 nucleotide sequence: TGTGCCAGCAGCTGGGCTAATGAGGTAAACACAGATACGCAGTATTTT. Its protein product is CASSWANEVNTDTQYF.

The chain employs TRBV7-9 and TRBJ2-1, with a weak D call TRBD1 (6 bases). Looked up from germline, CDR1 is SEHNR and CDR2 is FQNEAQ (reference sequence). The CDR3 is made up of 14 amino acids. The ends were cut back, 0 bases at V and 9 bases at J, with 12 bases in the middle. The CDR3: CASSLAGAAGEQFF. The CDR3 bases are TGTGCCAGCAGCTTAGCGGGGGCGGCCGGTGAGCAGTTCTTC.

The chain uses TRBV5-4 and TRBJ1-1; D unresolved. Germline CDR1 reads SGHNT; CDR2 reads YYREEE (reference sequence). V lost 3 bases, J lost 1 base, and 13 bases lay in between. The CDR3 totals 15 residues. CDR3 protein: CASSSRHVENTEAFF. The CDR3, as DNA: TGTGCCAGCAGCTCCCGACATGTGGAGAACACTGAAGCTTTCTTT.

The rearrangement joins TRBV29-1 to TRBJ1-2, with unresolved D. CDR3 length: 12 amino acids. Looked up from germline, CDR1 is SQVTM and CDR2 is ANQGSEA. V gave up 5 bases and J gave up 2 bases, with 9 bases separating them. The CDR3 DNA sequence: TGCAGCGTTAGGTTCGGGAACTATGGCTACACCTTC. Amino acids: CSVRFGNYGYTF.

The rearrangement joins TRBV5-1 to TRBJ2-7; 10 nucleotides line up with TRBD1. The junction had 7 bases not matched to a gene; V was cut back by 5 bases and J by 2 bases. The germline CDR1 and CDR2 sequences are SGHRS and YFSETQ. The CDR3 contains 15 residues. CDR3 in DNA: TGCGCCAGCAGTAATTACGGGACAGGGGCCTACGAGCAGTACTTC. Translated, it gives CASSNYGTGAYEQYF. The full variable domain, with the rest looked up from reference TRBV5-1 and TRBJ2-7, is KAGVTQTPRYLIKTRGQQVTLSCSPISGHRSVSWYQQTPGQGLQFLFEYFSETQRNKGNFPGRFSGRQFSNSRSEMNVSTLELGDSALYLCASSNYGTGAYEQYFGPGTRLTVT.